This TCR beta chain was recorded in a study of neurological immune-mediated disorders. This clonotype was seen more than once but under ten times. Its antigen is unknown. Broader study findings: Among expanded clones, no CDR3 amino acid sequences were shared across subjects, a pattern suggesting private repertoires in all groups.

5'RACE with 10-nucleotide random UMIs generated the cDNA. TCRdb recomputed calls from the 5' RACE reads with MiXCR, one row per CDR3 protein. The sample holds tens of thousands of distinct CDR3 sequences; approximately 10% are singletons and the top ten take roughly 1.9%. The sequence was obtained from a man in his sixties in good health. Sequenced material: PBMCs.

This chain's CDR3 is CASTAGERPQHF. Here the CDR3 DNA reads TGTGCCAGCACGGCGGGGGAAAGGCCCCAGCATTTT. V usage is TRBV6-2 or TRBV6-3 and J usage is TRBJ1-5, with a weak D call TRBD1 (5 bases). The CDR3 is 12 amino acids. Between the trimmed V and J ends, which lost 7 bases and 9 bases, there was a span of 13 bases. CDR1 is MNHEY, CDR2 SVGEGT, per germline.